Listed here is a single T cell receptor beta chain. Its target is unknown. These data originate in a study of cytomegalovirus exposure and HLA in healthy donors. Study-wide points: In a later analysis, TCR beta V- and J-gene trimming was associated with a missense DCLRE1C variant. Using a false discovery rate of 0.05, a later analysis showed that 16,000 or so TCR beta sequences were associated with HLA alleles.

There are 13 residues in the CDR3. V lost 5 bases and J 5 bases, leaving 13 bases between the germline ends. The germline V gene encodes CDR1 SGHTS and CDR2 YDEGEE. In the PCR, 60 Vbeta and 13 Jbeta primers were used. The method was immunoSEQ multiplex PCR; TCRdb's version includes in-frame clones alone and lacks a portion of them. This table has about 160,000 clones, approximately 80% appearing once. This clonotype originated in a man in his thirties or forties in good health and CMV-seronegative. The sequenced sample consisted of PBMCs. The chain uses TRBV5-8 and TRBJ2-5, with a possible D match to TRBD1 (5 bases). The CDR3 here is CASRAQGWETQYF. As DNA, the CDR3 is TGTGCCAGCAGAGCGCAGGGATGGGAGACCCAGTACTTC.